Following are 9 T cell receptor beta chains from one sample sequenced in a study of blood T cell repertoires in COVID-19. Sequenced by immunoSEQ multiplex PCR; TCRdb stores in-frame clones only, minus some. The data show some 330,000 clones, 65% to 90% seen once. Sequencing input: PBMCs or T cells enriched from blood (not recorded which). Receptors were obtained from a young man who had recovered from COVID-19.

This clone was seen just once. The chain recombines TRBV6-5 with TRBJ1-5; 8 nucleotides line up with TRBD1. The CDR3 runs to 14 residues. After removal of 6 bases from V and 2 bases from J, the junction contained 3 bases not matched to a gene. The germline gives CDR1 MNHEY, CDR2 SVGAGI. The chain's CDR3 is CASRETGGNQPQHF. CDR3 in DNA: TGTGCCAGCAGAGAGACAGGGGGCAATCAGCCCCAGCATTTT.

The chain uses TRBV6-5 and TRBJ2-3; D is unresolved. Germline V gives CDR1 MNHEY, CDR2 SVGAGI. V was shortened by 6 bases and J by 0 bases, with 7 bases between the two germline ends. This CDR3 spans 13 amino acids. CDR3 coding DNA: TGTGCCAGCAGGTTTACTAGCACAGATACGCAGTATTTT. This encodes CASRFTSTDTQYF.

This chain links TRBV3-1 (or the pseudogene TRBV3-2) with TRBJ1-1, with 9 nucleotides matching TRBD1. CDR1 LGHDT and CDR2 YNNKEL come from the germline V gene (reference sequence). This CDR3 region has 14 residues. Trimming at V came to 2 bases and at J to 6 bases, leaving 4 bases not matched to a gene. The CDR3 reads CASSQHRGPPEAFF. The DNA of the CDR3 is TGTGCCAGCAGCCAACACAGGGGGCCCCCTGAAGCTTTCTTT.

The chain uses TRBV27 and TRBJ2-7, with a tentative D call TRBD2 (6 bases). Germline lookup yields CDR1 MNHEY and CDR2 SMNVEV (reference sequence). V was cut by 2 bases and J by 7 bases, with 12 bases left in between. The CDR3 runs 13 residues. CDR3 loop: CASSLSGSGEQYF. Here the CDR3 DNA reads TGTGCCAGCAGTTTAAGCGGGTCTGGGGAGCAGTACTTC.

The J gene is TRBJ2-5, the V gene TRBV2; TRBD1 agrees at 7 bases. The V gene end was trimmed by 8 bases and the J gene end by 2 bases; junction bases not matched to a gene: 17. The CDR3 sequence is 17 residues long. Germline loops: CDR1 SNHLY, CDR2 FYNNEI. CDR3 sequence (DNA): TGTGCCAGCCCTTATACGAGGAGACAGGGAACACAAGAGACCCAGTACTTC. This gives the protein CASPYTRRQGTQETQYF.

The chain combines TRBV10-2 with TRBJ2-1; 9 bases line up with TRBD2. The CDR3 covers 13 residues. V shed 8 bases and J 7 bases; nucleotides not matched to a gene: 6. Germline V gives CDR1 WSHSY, CDR2 SAAADI. CDR3 DNA: TGCGCCAGCTTGGGGGCGGGGGGGAATGAGCAGTTCTTC. This sequence encodes CASLGAGGNEQFF.

V usage is TRBV5-4 and J usage is TRBJ2-7; 9 nucleotides line up with TRBD1. Germline V gene lookup returns CDR1 SGHNT and CDR2 YYREEE (reference sequence). V gave up 2 bases and J gave up 5 bases; unmatched junction bases: 8. The CDR3 is 15 residues long. CDR3 in DNA: TGTGCCAGCAGCTTCCGCGGGACAGGGTTCCACGAGCAGTACTTC. Its translation is CASSFRGTGFHEQYF.

CDR3 sequence: CAARDSPADTQYF. CDR3 DNA: TGCGCCGCGAGGGACAGCCCCGCCGATACGCAGTATTTT. The rearrangement links TRBV4-1 to TRBJ2-3; 7 bases align to TRBD1. The CDR3 runs 13 residues. Trimming took 11 bases from V and 6 from J; bases not matched to a gene: 11. The V gene's germline CDR1 is MGHRA and CDR2 YSYEKL.

The chain carries TRBV29-1 and TRBJ2-1; D is perhaps TRBD2 (5 bases). Germline V gene data show CDR1 as SQVTM and CDR2 as ANQGSEA. Trimming cost V 4 bases and J 5 bases, with 27 bases left between them. CDR3 length: 18 residues. The DNA for the CDR3 is TGCAGCGTTGTCTCCGAGGGCACAGCGACGAAACCCAACAATGAGCAGTTCTTC. Translation gives CSVVSEGTATKPNNEQFF.